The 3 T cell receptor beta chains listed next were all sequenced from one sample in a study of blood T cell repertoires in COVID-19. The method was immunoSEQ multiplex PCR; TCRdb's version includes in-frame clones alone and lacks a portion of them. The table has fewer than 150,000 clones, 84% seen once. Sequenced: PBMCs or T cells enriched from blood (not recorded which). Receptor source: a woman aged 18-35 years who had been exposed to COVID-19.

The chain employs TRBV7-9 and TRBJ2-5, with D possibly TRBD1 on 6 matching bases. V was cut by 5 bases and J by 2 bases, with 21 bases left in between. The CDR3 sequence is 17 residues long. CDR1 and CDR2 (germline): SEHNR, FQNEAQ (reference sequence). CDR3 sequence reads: CASSPDLTGIRQETQYF. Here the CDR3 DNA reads TGTGCCAGCAGCCCGGACCTGACAGGCATTAGACAAGAGACCCAGTACTTC.

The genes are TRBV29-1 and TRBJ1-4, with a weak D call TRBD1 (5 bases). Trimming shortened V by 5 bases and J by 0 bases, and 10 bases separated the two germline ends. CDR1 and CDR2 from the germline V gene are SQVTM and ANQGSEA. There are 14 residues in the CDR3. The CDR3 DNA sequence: TGCAGCGTTTTAGGGGATGCAACTAATGAAAAACTGTTTTTT. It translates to CSVLGDATNEKLFF.

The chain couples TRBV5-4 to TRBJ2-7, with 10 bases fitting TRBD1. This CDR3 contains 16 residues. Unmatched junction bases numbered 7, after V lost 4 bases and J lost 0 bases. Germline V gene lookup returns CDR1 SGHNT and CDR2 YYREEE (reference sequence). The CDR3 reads CASSPPGQGTSYEQYF. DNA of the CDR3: TGTGCCAGCAGCCCGCCGGGACAGGGGACCTCCTACGAGCAGTACTTC.